These T cell receptor beta chains were read from a single sample in a study of early T cells in non-severe SARS-CoV-2 infection. MiXCR, run by TCRdb on the 5' RACE reads, gives a single entry per CDR3 protein. The table records some 61,000 distinct CDR3 sequences, more than 9% of them present only once. Specimen: whole blood. The receptor source for this set is an adult who was a healthcare worker with PCR-confirmed SARS-CoV-2 infection or an uninfected control (not recorded which). The CDR3 runs from the conserved cysteine through the conserved F or W.

V gene	J gene	CDR3 protein
TRBV29-1	TRBJ2-3	CSVEYSTDTQYF
TRBV29-1	TRBJ1-4	CSVELGQGRSEKLFF
TRBV5-4	TRBJ2-2	CASSLAGVRTGELFF
TRBV11-2	TRBJ2-2	CASSPIKQGGTGELFF
TRBV18	TRBJ2-5	CASSPPSGREETQYF
TRBV24-1	TRBJ1-2	CATRRGEDYGYTF
TRBV4-2	TRBJ1-1	CASSQEPPRAFF
TRBV7-3	TRBJ1-6	CASSLQGSGRSPLHF
TRBV2	TRBJ2-4	CASSEADSIQYF
TRBV29-1	TRBJ2-7	CSVGKPGTVYEQYF
TRBV29-1	TRBJ1-2	CSSTDGGYGYTF
TRBV3-1	TRBJ2-2	CASSLRQAPNTGELFF
TRBV12-3/TRBV12-4	TRBJ2-7	CASRSSGDSYEQYF
TRBV29-1	TRBJ1-1	CSVERSMNTEAFF
TRBV5-1	TRBJ2-7	CASSSPSGGIYEQYF
TRBV6-2/TRBV6-3	TRBJ2-5	CASSLATGRETQYF
TRBV12-3/TRBV12-4	TRBJ2-7	CASSRNLSYEQYF
TRBV2	TRBJ2-1	CASKSASGTYEQFF
TRBV20-1	TRBJ2-3	CSAPNGNTQYF
TRBV7-9	TRBJ2-5	CASTKGTAASETQYF
TRBV11-2	TRBJ2-3	CASSWGLRADTQYF
TRBV29-1	TRBJ2-5	CSVRGLHSQGTQYF
TRBV12-3/TRBV12-4	TRBJ2-5	CASSLAGTETQYF
TRBV10-3	TRBJ1-2	CAISALDTRNGYTF
TRBV9	TRBJ2-5	CASSTGTRADQYF
TRBV4-3	TRBJ2-5	CASSRFAGQETQYF
TRBV7-2	TRBJ2-3	CATRPGVTDTQYF
TRBV3-1	TRBJ2-3	CASSPTRAGGQDTQYF
TRBV9	TRBJ2-3	CASSHNVRSGQRIPDTQYF
TRBV20-1	TRBJ2-7	CSASPLAGGPYEQYF
TRBV6-5	TRBJ2-7	CASSSGGSRYEQYF
TRBV7-2	TRBJ1-3	CASSSRRSSENTIYF
TRBV28	TRBJ2-7	CASIRGLGAYEQYF
TRBV11-2	TRBJ2-1	CASRRLAGTYNEQFF
TRBV29-1	TRBJ2-5	CSVDAGPETQYF
TRBV10-3	TRBJ2-7	CAISESNRTRSYEQYF
TRBV2	TRBJ2-1	CATHREREGLEQFF
TRBV29-1	TRBJ2-7	CSVISLGTGSFLEQYF
TRBV12-5	TRBJ1-6	CASIGIGSPLHF
TRBV29-1	TRBJ2-1	CSVGPVNEQFF
TRBV2	TRBJ2-1	CASSFRDNEQFF
TRBV5-1	TRBJ1-1	CASTDRGTLNTEAFF
TRBV24-1	TRBJ2-1	CATSVMGQSEQFF
TRBV7-2	TRBJ2-2	CASSLVLARELFF
TRBV12-3/TRBV12-4	TRBJ2-1	CASSSIDRGAYNEQFF
TRBV7-6	TRBJ2-2	CASSLISAGELFF
TRBV6-2/TRBV6-3	TRBJ2-7	CASSNRDRGYYEQYF
TRBV20-1	TRBJ1-1	CSARGQGITEAFF
TRBV6-5	TRBJ1-1	CASSPPGHTEAFF
TRBV7-8	TRBJ2-1	CASSRGLAGGSSYNEQFF
TRBV29-1	TRBJ1-1	CSVGYKNTEAFF
TRBV6-1	TRBJ2-3	CASSAQGSETDTQYF
TRBV7-2	TRBJ2-1	CASSRIPGDRQFF
TRBV20-1	TRBJ2-2	CSASGTSGALGTGELFF
TRBV12-3/TRBV12-4	TRBJ2-5	CASRASGGGLQETQYF
TRBV7-6	TRBJ2-5	CASSPTNTPGGLTQYF
TRBV7-2	TRBJ2-3	CASSSWGAQGDTQYF
TRBV6-1	TRBJ2-1	CASRLTGNNEQFF
TRBV5-1	TRBJ2-2	CASSLPPTAGATGELFF
TRBV6-5	TRBJ2-2	CASNTGDTGELFF